The present entry profiles one T cell receptor beta chain with its context. What it binds is not known. TCRdb analysed the RT-PCR reads with MiXCR anew, one entry per CDR3 protein. The sample yields hundreds of thousands of distinct CDR3 sequences, about 10% seen once. The source of the sample is a study of response to subunit inactivated influenza vaccine. The CDR3 length is 17 residues. Germline lookup yields CDR1 SGHAT and CDR2 FQNNGV. V shed 0 bases, J shed 6 bases, and the junction held 6 bases outside the gene matches. General study findings and limits: The authors proposed limited new T cell recruitment per seasonal influenza vaccination.

The chain recombines TRBV11-2 with TRBJ2-1; TRBD2 matches at 12 bases. The material was PBMCs from blood, obtained roughly 47 days after vaccination. This TCR derives from a man in his fifties or sixties who received an inactivated influenza vaccine. CDR3: CASSLDSSSGRANEQFF. The CDR3 nucleotides read TGTGCCAGCAGCTTAGATTCATCTAGCGGGAGGGCCAATGAGCAGTTCTTC.